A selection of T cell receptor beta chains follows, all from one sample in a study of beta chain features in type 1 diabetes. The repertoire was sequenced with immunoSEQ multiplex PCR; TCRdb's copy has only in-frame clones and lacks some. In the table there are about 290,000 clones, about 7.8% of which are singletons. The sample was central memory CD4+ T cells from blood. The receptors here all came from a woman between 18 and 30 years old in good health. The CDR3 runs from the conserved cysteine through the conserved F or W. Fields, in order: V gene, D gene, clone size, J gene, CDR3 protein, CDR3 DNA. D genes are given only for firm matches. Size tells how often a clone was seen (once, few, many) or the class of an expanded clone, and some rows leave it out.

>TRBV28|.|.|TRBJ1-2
CASSPPGAIYGYTF
TGTGCCAGCAGTCCTCCTGGGGCTATCTATGGCTACACCTTC
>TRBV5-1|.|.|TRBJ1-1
CASSSTGSTTEAFF
TGCGCCAGCAGCTCAACAGGGTCGACCACTGAAGCTTTCTTT
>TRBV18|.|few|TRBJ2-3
CASSQGTDTQYF
TGTGCCAGCTCACAAGGTACAGATACGCAGTATTTT
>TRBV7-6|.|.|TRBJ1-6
CASSSQQGAPLHF
TGTGCCAGCAGCTCACAGCAGGGAGCGCCCCTCCACTTT
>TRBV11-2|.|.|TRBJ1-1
CASSFGQSTEAFF
TGTGCCAGCAGCTTTGGACAGAGCACTGAAGCTTTCTTT
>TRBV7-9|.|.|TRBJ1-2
CASSLLGDPYGYTF
TGTGCCAGCAGCTTATTGGGGGACCCCTATGGCTACACCTTC
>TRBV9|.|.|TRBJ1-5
CASSVDGGAYSNQPQHF
TGTGCCAGCAGCGTAGACGGGGGGGCGTATAGCAATCAGCCCCAGCATTTT
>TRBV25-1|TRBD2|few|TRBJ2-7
CASSEPLAELAKEQYF
TGTGCCAGCAGTGAACCCCTAGCGGAACTGGCTAAGGAGCAGTACTTC
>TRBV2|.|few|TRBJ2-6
CASSARSSGANVLTF
TGTGCCAGCAGTGCAAGGAGCTCTGGGGCCAACGTCCTGACTTTC
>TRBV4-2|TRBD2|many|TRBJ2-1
CASRSNSGGAYNEQFF
TGTGCCAGCAGGTCCAATAGCGGGGGGGCCTACAATGAGCAGTTCTTC
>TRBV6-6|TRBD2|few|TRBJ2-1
CASSRRGLTYNEQFF
TGTGCCAGCAGCCGGCGGGGGTTAACCTACAATGAGCAGTTCTTC
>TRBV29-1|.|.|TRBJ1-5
CSVSSGGNQPQHF
TGCAGCGTATCTTCGGGCGGCAATCAGCCCCAGCATTTT
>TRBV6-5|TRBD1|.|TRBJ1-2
CASSRQGKTGGYTF
TGTGCCAGCAGCCGACAGGGGAAAACGGGTGGCTACACCTTC
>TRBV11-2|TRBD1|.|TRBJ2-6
CASSRTTGFGANVLTF
TGTGCCAGCAGCCGAACGACAGGGTTCGGGGCCAACGTCCTGACTTTC
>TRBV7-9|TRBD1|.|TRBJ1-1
CASSGADRVNTEAFF
TGTGCCAGCAGTGGGGCAGACAGGGTGAACACTGAAGCTTTCTTT
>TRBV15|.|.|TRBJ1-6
CATSRGPARNSPLHF
TGTGCCACCAGTCGAGGGCCCGCGAGGAATTCACCCCTCCACTTT
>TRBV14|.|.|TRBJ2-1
CASSPRDGIYNEQFF
TGTGCCAGCAGCCCGCGGGACGGGATATACAATGAGCAGTTCTTC
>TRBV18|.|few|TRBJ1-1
CASSPSQGYTEAFF
TGTGCCAGCTCACCATCCCAGGGGTACACTGAAGCTTTCTTT
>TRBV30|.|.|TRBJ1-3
CAWNRDAGNTIYF
TGTGCCTGGAACCGGGACGCTGGAAACACCATATATTTT
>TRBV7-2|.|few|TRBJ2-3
CASSTTITGDTQYF
TGTGCCAGCAGCACTACGATCACAGGAGATACGCAGTATTTT
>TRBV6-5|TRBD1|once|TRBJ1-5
CASSSRTGGNQPQHF
TGTGCCAGCAGTTCCAGGACAGGGGGAAATCAGCCCCAGCATTTT
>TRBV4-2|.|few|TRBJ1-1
CASSQGKFRELNTEAFF
TGTGCCAGCAGCCAAGGTAAATTTCGGGAGCTGAACACTGAAGCTTTCTTT
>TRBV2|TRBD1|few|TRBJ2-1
CASSSQGLTYNEQFF
TGTGCCAGCAGTTCACAGGGGTTGACCTACAATGAGCAGTTCTTC
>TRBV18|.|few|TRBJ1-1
CASSPLDQTGQAFF
TGTGCCAGCTCACCATTGGATCAAACAGGGCAAGCTTTCTTT
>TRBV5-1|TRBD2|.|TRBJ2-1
CASSPRGVAGWDEQFF
TGCGCCAGCAGCCCCCGGGGAGTAGCGGGATGGGATGAGCAGTTCTTC
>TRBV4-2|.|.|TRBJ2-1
CASSQEPTLQFF
TGTGCCAGCAGCCAAGAACCCACACTACAGTTCTTC
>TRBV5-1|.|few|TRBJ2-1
CASSTDTLTGSEQFF
TGCGCCAGCAGCACTGACACCCTGACGGGCAGTGAGCAGTTCTTC
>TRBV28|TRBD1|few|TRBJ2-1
CASSQRTGVSNEQFF
TGTGCCAGCAGTCAGAGGACAGGGGTGTCCAATGAGCAGTTCTTC
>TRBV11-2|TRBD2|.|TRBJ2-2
CASSLAADYANTGELFF
TGTGCCAGCAGCCTAGCGGCGGATTACGCGAACACCGGGGAGCTGTTTTTT
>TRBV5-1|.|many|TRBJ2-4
CASSLTSNIQYF
TGCGCCAGCAGCCTGACAAGTAACATTCAGTACTTC
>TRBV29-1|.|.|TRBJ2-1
CSVLGGAETTYNEQFF
TGCAGCGTGCTGGGCGGGGCGGAAACTACCTACAATGAGCAGTTCTTC
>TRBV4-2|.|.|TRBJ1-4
CASSRLGGGQKSTNEKLFF
TGTGCCAGCAGCCGCCTAGGGGGTGGACAGAAATCAACTAATGAAAAACTGTTTTTT
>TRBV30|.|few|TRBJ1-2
CASIRGSGNYGYTF
TGTGCCTCCATTCGGGGAAGCGGAAACTATGGCTACACCTTC
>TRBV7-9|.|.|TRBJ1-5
CASSLEGISNQPQHF
TGTGCCAGCAGCTTGGAGGGGATTAGCAATCAGCCCCAGCATTTT
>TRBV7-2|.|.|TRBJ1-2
CASSLRSPHGYTF
TGTGCCAGCAGCTTAAGGTCCCCCCATGGCTACACCTTC
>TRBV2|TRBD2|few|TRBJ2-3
CASSILARAQYF
TGTGCCAGCAGTATACTAGCGCGCGCGCAGTATTTT
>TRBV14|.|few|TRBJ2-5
CASSQGSTKRTQYF
TGTGCCAGCAGCCAAGGGTCCACCAAGCGGACCCAGTACTTC
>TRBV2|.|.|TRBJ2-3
CASRVDVSTDTQYF
TGTGCCAGCAGGGTGGACGTAAGCACAGATACGCAGTATTTT
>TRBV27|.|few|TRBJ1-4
CASNHTGWEKLFF
TGTGCCAGCAATCATACAGGGTGGGAAAAACTGTTTTTT
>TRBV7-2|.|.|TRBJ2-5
CASAGVRGNQETQYF
TGTGCCAGCGCGGGTGTTCGAGGGAACCAAGAGACCCAGTACTTC
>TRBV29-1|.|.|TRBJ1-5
CSVGAGSNQPQHF
TGCAGCGTTGGTGCGGGTAGCAATCAGCCCCAGCATTTT
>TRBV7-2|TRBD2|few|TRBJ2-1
CASSLHSGGLPTEQFF
TGTGCCAGCAGCCTCCACAGCGGGGGGCTTCCCACCGAGCAGTTCTTC
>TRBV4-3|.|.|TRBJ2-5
CASSQDGPETGYQETQYF
TGCGCCAGCAGCCAAGATGGACCCGAAACAGGGTACCAAGAGACCCAGTACTTC
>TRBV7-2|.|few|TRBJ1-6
CASSLARGHSPLHF
TGTGCCAGCAGCTTAGCCAGGGGCCATTCACCCCTCCACTTT
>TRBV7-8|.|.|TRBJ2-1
CASSREPNFRGGSFRNEQFF
TGTGCCAGCAGCCGCGAACCAAATTTCAGGGGCGGGAGCTTCAGGAATGAGCAGTTCTTC
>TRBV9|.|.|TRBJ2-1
CASSSKGRDSVNEQFF
TGTGCCAGCAGCTCTAAGGGGCGGGATAGTGTTAATGAGCAGTTCTTC